A selection of T cell receptor beta chains follows, all from one sample in a study of beta chain features in type 1 diabetes. TCRdb keeps only in-frame clones here, not all; method: immunoSEQ multiplex PCR. Here the sample spans hundreds of thousands of clones, around a sixth being singletons. Sequenced material: naive CD4+ T cells from blood. These receptors all stem from a man younger than 35 in good health. Each CDR3 is given with its conserved first and last residue. A D gene is named only where the DNA matches it firmly. Clone sizes are given selectively: once, few, many, or a class where the clone is expanded.

v_call: TRBV5-1; d_call: NA; clone_size: NA; j_call: TRBJ2-3; cdr3_nt: TGCGCCAGCAGCCCCGGAAGGCAGGGCGTTTGGATGTATTTT; cdr3_aa: CASSPGRQGVWMYF
v_call: TRBV19; d_call: NA; clone_size: few; j_call: TRBJ2-1; cdr3_nt: TGTGCCAGTAGCTCGGGGGGCCGAGGGGCTGAGCAGTTCTTC; cdr3_aa: CASSSGGRGAEQFF
v_call: TRBV27; d_call: NA; clone_size: NA; j_call: TRBJ1-1; cdr3_nt: TGTGCCAGCAGTGCGACCACGCACCTTGGCGGTAACACTGAAGCTTTCTTT; cdr3_aa: CASSATTHLGGNTEAFF
v_call: TRBV28; d_call: NA; clone_size: NA; j_call: TRBJ2-3; cdr3_nt: TGTGCCAGCAGTACTACAGATACGCAGTATTTT; cdr3_aa: CASSTTDTQYF
v_call: TRBV5-6; d_call: TRBD1; clone_size: NA; j_call: TRBJ1-1; cdr3_nt: TGTGCCAGCAGCTTGAGGGCTCCAGGGGGCAGTGCTTTCTTT; cdr3_aa: CASSLRAPGGSAFF
v_call: TRBV15; d_call: NA; clone_size: few; j_call: TRBJ2-3; cdr3_nt: TGTGCCACCAAGGAGGGTAGCACAGATACGCAGTATTTT; cdr3_aa: CATKEGSTDTQYF
v_call: TRBV4-3; d_call: TRBD2; clone_size: few; j_call: TRBJ2-7; cdr3_nt: TGCGCCAGCAGCCAAGATTTCGCGGGACTAGCTCCGTACGAGCAGTACTTC; cdr3_aa: CASSQDFAGLAPYEQYF
v_call: TRBV9; d_call: NA; clone_size: NA; j_call: TRBJ2-3; cdr3_nt: TGTGCCAGCAGCGTAGATACTAGCAGCGCAGATACGCAGTATTTT; cdr3_aa: CASSVDTSSADTQYF
v_call: TRBV7-2; d_call: NA; clone_size: NA; j_call: TRBJ2-7; cdr3_nt: TGTGCCAGCAGCTTAGCGCTCTACGAGCAGTACTTC; cdr3_aa: CASSLALYEQYF
v_call: TRBV27; d_call: NA; clone_size: few; j_call: TRBJ2-7; cdr3_nt: TGTGCCAGCAGTTACCGCTACGAGCAGTACTTC; cdr3_aa: CASSYRYEQYF
v_call: TRBV28; d_call: TRBD1; clone_size: NA; j_call: TRBJ1-2; cdr3_nt: TGTGCCAGCAGTTCCTTCCGACAGGGGTACTATGGCTACACCTTC; cdr3_aa: CASSSFRQGYYGYTF
v_call: TRBV7-9; d_call: NA; clone_size: few; j_call: TRBJ2-2; cdr3_nt: TGTGCCAGCAGCCCAGCCAAGAGGGGCCACACCGGGGAGCTGTTTTTT; cdr3_aa: CASSPAKRGHTGELFF
v_call: TRBV28; d_call: NA; clone_size: few; j_call: TRBJ2-3; cdr3_nt: TGTGCCAGCAAGACTTACAGGGACCCAAAGGGTACGCAGTATTTT; cdr3_aa: CASKTYRDPKGTQYF
v_call: TRBV27; d_call: NA; clone_size: few; j_call: TRBJ2-7; cdr3_nt: TGTGCCAGCAGTTTAGCAGGGTTCTCCTACGAGCAGTACTTC; cdr3_aa: CASSLAGFSYEQYF
v_call: TRBV10-3; d_call: NA; clone_size: NA; j_call: TRBJ1-2; cdr3_nt: TGTGCCATCAGTAGGACGGACTCTAACTATGGCTACACCTTC; cdr3_aa: CAISRTDSNYGYTF
v_call: TRBV4-3; d_call: NA; clone_size: few; j_call: TRBJ1-5; cdr3_nt: TGCGCCAGCAGCCAAAGACGGTCGCCCCAGCATTTT; cdr3_aa: CASSQRRSPQHF
v_call: TRBV7-2; d_call: NA; clone_size: few; j_call: TRBJ2-5; cdr3_nt: TGTGCCAGCAGCTTAGGTGTCTGGAGGGAGACCCAGTACTTC; cdr3_aa: CASSLGVWRETQYF
v_call: TRBV7-2; d_call: NA; clone_size: few; j_call: TRBJ2-7; cdr3_nt: TGTGCCAGCAGTGCGGATCCCTACGAGCAGTACTTC; cdr3_aa: CASSADPYEQYF
v_call: TRBV25-1; d_call: NA; clone_size: NA; j_call: TRBJ1-2; cdr3_nt: TGTGCCAGCAGTGTTCCTATGGGCGGCTACACCTTC; cdr3_aa: CASSVPMGGYTF
v_call: TRBV4-2; d_call: TRBD1; clone_size: few; j_call: TRBJ2-5; cdr3_nt: TGTGCCAGCAGCCAAGATACTACAGGGGATGAGACCCAGTACTTC; cdr3_aa: CASSQDTTGDETQYF
v_call: TRBV7-9; d_call: TRBD2; clone_size: NA; j_call: TRBJ2-1; cdr3_nt: TGTGCCAGCAGGCGACTAGCGGGTCTGTATGAGCAGTTCTTC; cdr3_aa: CASRRLAGLYEQFF
v_call: TRBV9; d_call: TRBD1; clone_size: NA; j_call: TRBJ1-5; cdr3_nt: TGTGCCAGCAGCGTAGCTACAGGGGAGGGGGAGCCCCAGCATTTT; cdr3_aa: CASSVATGEGEPQHF
v_call: TRBV7-9; d_call: NA; clone_size: few; j_call: TRBJ2-1; cdr3_nt: TGTGCCAGCAGCCCGGCGGGGAATGAGCAGTTCTTC; cdr3_aa: CASSPAGNEQFF
v_call: TRBV28; d_call: NA; clone_size: NA; j_call: TRBJ1-5; cdr3_nt: TGTGCCAGCACCCGGGCAGACAAAAGGCAGCCCCAGCATTTT; cdr3_aa: CASTRADKRQPQHF
v_call: TRBV28; d_call: NA; clone_size: NA; j_call: TRBJ1-4; cdr3_nt: TGTGCCAGCAGAAAGAGGGATACTAATGAAAAACTGTTTTTT; cdr3_aa: CASRKRDTNEKLFF
v_call: TRBV29-1; d_call: TRBD1; clone_size: NA; j_call: TRBJ1-1; cdr3_nt: TGCAGCGCATCCGGGACAGGGCGGACCATGAACACTGAAGCTTTCTTT; cdr3_aa: CSASGTGRTMNTEAFF
v_call: TRBV9; d_call: NA; clone_size: NA; j_call: TRBJ2-7; cdr3_nt: TGTGCCAGCAGCGTTACAGGGTCCACCTACGAGCAGTACTTC; cdr3_aa: CASSVTGSTYEQYF
v_call: TRBV4-3; d_call: NA; clone_size: once; j_call: TRBJ2-4; cdr3_nt: TGCGCCAGCAGCCAGGACTATCCGGGAGCCAAAAACATTCAGTACTTC; cdr3_aa: CASSQDYPGAKNIQYF
v_call: TRBV7-2; d_call: TRBD1; clone_size: few; j_call: TRBJ2-7; cdr3_nt: TGTGCCAGCAGCTTCCCCGGGACAGGGGGTGCCGAGCAGTACTTC; cdr3_aa: CASSFPGTGGAEQYF
v_call: TRBV2; d_call: NA; clone_size: few; j_call: TRBJ1-1; cdr3_nt: TGTGCCAGCAGTGAGAAGAGAGGGGGGAACACTGAAGCTTTCTTT; cdr3_aa: CASSEKRGGNTEAFF
v_call: TRBV14; d_call: TRBD1; clone_size: NA; j_call: TRBJ1-1; cdr3_nt: TGTGCCAGTAAGGGGAACAGGGGTGGCACTGAAGCTTTCTTT; cdr3_aa: CASKGNRGGTEAFF
v_call: TRBV14; d_call: NA; clone_size: few; j_call: TRBJ2-2; cdr3_nt: TGTGCCAGCAGCCAAGTGGGCTATACTGGGGAGCTGTTTTTT; cdr3_aa: CASSQVGYTGELFF
v_call: TRBV9; d_call: NA; clone_size: few; j_call: TRBJ2-1; cdr3_nt: TGTGCCAGCAGCTTCTTAGGTGGGGAGAGCTCCTACAATGAGCAGTTCTTC; cdr3_aa: CASSFLGGESSYNEQFF
v_call: TRBV7-7; d_call: NA; clone_size: NA; j_call: TRBJ2-1; cdr3_nt: TGTGCCAGCAGCTCGATTACTACTACAGGGAACAATGAGCAGTTCTTC; cdr3_aa: CASSSITTTGNNEQFF
v_call: TRBV2; d_call: NA; clone_size: NA; j_call: TRBJ2-4; cdr3_nt: TGTGCCAGCATTCTAGACAGGTCTCTAGCCAAAAACATTCAGTACTTC; cdr3_aa: CASILDRSLAKNIQYF
v_call: TRBV6-6; d_call: NA; clone_size: few; j_call: TRBJ1-1; cdr3_nt: TGTGCCAGCAGTTACCCGGGGACACCGAACACTGAAGCTTTCTTT; cdr3_aa: CASSYPGTPNTEAFF
v_call: TRBV9; d_call: TRBD2; clone_size: few; j_call: TRBJ2-1; cdr3_nt: TGTGCCAGCAGCGTAGGACTAGCGGGAGAATACAATGAGCAGTTCTTC; cdr3_aa: CASSVGLAGEYNEQFF
v_call: TRBV6-5; d_call: NA; clone_size: few; j_call: TRBJ1-1; cdr3_nt: TGTGCCAGCAGTTATGATGGGGGGCAGAGTGAAGCTTTCTTT; cdr3_aa: CASSYDGGQSEAFF
v_call: TRBV5-1; d_call: TRBD2; clone_size: NA; j_call: TRBJ2-3; cdr3_nt: TGCGCCAGCAGCTTGGCCACTAGCGGGGGGCCCACAGATACGCAGTATTTT; cdr3_aa: CASSLATSGGPTDTQYF
v_call: TRBV25-1; d_call: TRBD2; clone_size: NA; j_call: TRBJ2-3; cdr3_nt: TGTGCCAGCAGTGAACCCGGACTAGCGGGCAGCACAGATACGCAGTATTTT; cdr3_aa: CASSEPGLAGSTDTQYF
v_call: TRBV5-1; d_call: NA; clone_size: NA; j_call: TRBJ2-7; cdr3_nt: TGCGCCAGCAGCAGTGGATACGAGCAGTACTTC; cdr3_aa: CASSSGYEQYF
v_call: TRBV9; d_call: TRBD2; clone_size: NA; j_call: TRBJ2-1; cdr3_nt: TGTGCCAGCAGCGTAGCGGGCGGGAGTTTTTCCTACAATGAGCAGTTCTTC; cdr3_aa: CASSVAGGSFSYNEQFF